Below, 13 T cell receptor beta chains from the same sample are listed, as sequenced in a study of neurological immune-mediated disorders. Time point reported: longitudinal time-point 2. Each CDR3 protein gets one entry after TCRdb re-called the 5' RACE reads with MiXCR. This sample has 70,000 to 95,000 distinct CDR3 sequences; roughly an eighth occur once, and the top ten carry roughly 4.8%. Source material: PBMCs. These receptors all stem from a female donor with HTLV-1-associated myelopathy (HAM/TSP).

This clonotype was detected ten times or more. This sequence joins TRBV7-3 and TRBJ2-3, with 7 nucleotides matching TRBD2. This CDR3 region has 18 residues. The V segment lost 5 bases and the J segment 0 bases; nucleotides outside the gene matches: 14. Per germline, CDR1 SGHTA and CDR2 FQGTGA. CDR3 nucleotide sequence: TGTGCCAGCAGCCCACGGGGCCTAGGGCGGGGGAGCACAGATACGCAGTATTTT. Translation: CASSPRGLGRGSTDTQYF. Combining the CDR3 with reference TRBV7-3 and TRBJ2-3 gives the whole variable domain GAGVSQTPSNKVTEKGKYVELRCDPISGHTALYWYRQSLGQGPEFLIYFQGTGAADDSGLPNDRFFAVRPEGSVSTLKIQRTERGDSAVYLCASSPRGLGRGSTDTQYFGPGTRLTVL.

In this sample, this clonotype turned up many times. V is TRBV5-1 and J is TRBJ2-5; a possible D gene is TRBD2 (6 bases). CDR3 length equals 16 residues. The V end was cut by 1 base, the J end by 1 base, with 14 bases between. The V gene's germline CDR1 is SGHRS and CDR2 YFSETQ. The CDR3 reads CASSLLATRGQETQYF. CDR3 bases: TGCGCCAGCAGCTTGCTAGCGACGAGGGGCCAAGAGACCCAGTACTTC.

This clonotype was counted ten times or more. The chain carries TRBV5-1 and TRBJ2-1, with 7 bases fitting TRBD1. In germline, CDR1 is SGHRS, CDR2 YFSETQ. The V and J ends lost 2 bases and 14 bases, in that order; junction bases with no gene match: 4. This CDR3 has 11 amino acids. The CDR3 loop reads CASSLGDREFF. Written as DNA, the CDR3 is TGCGCCAGCAGCTTAGGGGACAGAGAGTTCTTC.

This clonotype was counted at least ten times. J is TRBJ2-1 and V is TRBV5-6, with 7 bases fitting TRBD2. This CDR3 has 16 amino acids. Germline lookup yields CDR1 SGHDT and CDR2 YYEEEE. Trimming at V came to 3 bases and at J to 3 bases, leaving 9 bases not matched to a gene. The CDR3 region is CASSWGGPFGYNEQFF. The CDR3 DNA follows: TGTGCCAGCAGCTGGGGGGGACCTTTTGGCTACAATGAGCAGTTCTTC.

This clonotype showed up many times. This chain connects TRBV6-5 to TRBJ2-3; no firm D call. The CDR3 spans 13 residues. V was trimmed by 6 bases and J by 2 bases, leaving 9 bases between them. The germline V gene has CDR1 MNHEY and CDR2 SVGAGI. The CDR3 protein is CASRTDHTDTQYF. Here the CDR3 DNA reads TGTGCCAGCAGAACAGATCACACAGATACGCAGTATTTT.

At least ten counts were recorded for this clonotype. This rearrangement joins TRBV20-1 to TRBJ1-2; D is uncertain. This CDR3 contains 13 residues. Per germline, CDR1 DFQATT and CDR2 SNEGSKA (reference sequence). V dropped 1 base and J dropped 4 bases, with 10 bases sitting between them. The CDR3 loop is CSARVRTGYGYTF. The CDR3 DNA follows: TGCAGTGCTAGAGTCAGGACGGGCTATGGCTACACCTTC.

This clonotype was picked up many times. This chain connects TRBV18 to TRBJ2-2; 8 bases fit TRBD1. CDR1 is KGHSH, CDR2 LQKENI, per germline. The V and J ends lost 0 bases and 4 bases, in that order; junction bases with no gene match: 7. The CDR3 is 17 residues long. CDR3 loop: CASSPPGQGSGTGELFF. The DNA for the CDR3 is TGTGCCAGCTCACCACCAGGACAGGGATCAGGCACCGGGGAGCTGTTTTTT. Full variable domain (outside the CDR3, taken from reference TRBV18 and TRBJ2-2): NAGVMQNPRHLVRRRGQEARLRCSPMKGHSHVYWYRQLPEEGLKFMVYLQKENIIDESGMPKERFSAEFPKEGPSILRIQQVVRGDSAAYFCASSPPGQGSGTGELFFGEGSRLTVL.

This clonotype appeared many times. J is TRBJ2-7 and V is TRBV20-1; D not resolved. Germline CDR1 DFQATT, CDR2 SNEGSKA (reference sequence). The CDR3 has 15 residues. The V end lost 2 bases, the J end lost 5 bases, and 19 bases lay between the germline ends. In nucleotides, the CDR3 is TGCAGTGCTAGACCTCTCGGCAAAGGGATAGACGAGCAGTACTTC. Translated: CSARPLGKGIDEQYF.

This clonotype was seen at least ten times. The V call is TRBV20-1, the J call TRBJ2-2; a weak D match, TRBD1 (5 bases). V was trimmed by 6 bases and J by 0 bases, leaving 11 bases between them. Germline V gene data show CDR1 as DFQATT and CDR2 as SNEGSKA (reference sequence). The CDR3 covers 14 residues. CDR3 region: CSAMIGANTGELFF. CDR3 sequence (DNA): TGCAGTGCAATGATAGGGGCGAACACCGGGGAGCTGTTTTTT.

There are many counts of this clonotype. The CDR3 reads CASSLGGKFYEQYF. The CDR3 DNA is TGTGCCAGCAGCTTAGGGGGGAAGTTCTACGAGCAGTACTTC. V usage is TRBV7-2 and J usage is TRBJ2-7; D is tentatively TRBD1 or TRBD2 (5 bases each). V was clipped by 1 base and J by 3 bases, with 10 bases between them. This CDR3 is built from 14 residues. Germline values: CDR1 SGHTA, CDR2 FQGNSA.

This clonotype has at least ten counts. The V and J genes are TRBV5-1 and TRBJ1-2; TRBD1 is a possible D gene (5 bases). Germline V CDR1 and CDR2: SGHRS, YFSETQ. The length of the CDR3 is 15 residues. Trimming removed 3 bases from V and 1 base from J, with 13 bases in between. This CDR3 reads CASSSSGGSNYGYTF. CDR3 sequence (DNA): TGCGCCAGCAGCTCCTCCGGGGGAAGTAACTATGGCTACACCTTC.

This chain connects TRBV5-1 to TRBJ2-7; tentatively, D is TRBD2 (6 bases). V lost 3 bases and J 2 bases, leaving 15 bases between the germline ends. This CDR3 has 15 residues. The germline V gene has CDR1 SGHRS and CDR2 YFSETQ. DNA for the CDR3: TGCGCCAGCAGCTCGATCAGTGGCGGGACCTACGAGCAGTACTTC. Translation: CASSSISGGTYEQYF.

This clonotype came up many times. This chain connects TRBV6-5 to TRBJ1-1; 8 positions match TRBD1. The CDR3 length is 17 residues. In germline, CDR1 is MNHEY, CDR2 SVGAGI. V dropped 2 bases and J dropped 1; count of bases not matched to a gene: 9. CDR3 nucleotide sequence: TGTGCCAGCAGTTACGGCCAGGGGGCAAGTACGAACACTGAAGCTTTCTTT. Its translation: CASSYGQGASTNTEAFF.